The entry below describes one T cell receptor beta chain. This clone has only a few counts. No antigen is known for it. The sample holds no much larger clone one base away, and base qualities are not on file. The time point label, read with the paper, signifies: baseline pretreatment blood. The label giving this sample's treatment or condition can be read as: 15 Gy SBRT to primary tumor, nephrectomy 4 weeks later. Serial peripheral blood from radiation-treated patients was sampled at baseline, 2 weeks and 4 weeks after SBRT to track tumor-enriched clonotypes. Every patient's renal cell carcinoma showed clear cell pathology. Genomic DNA for TCR sequencing was prepared using the QIAamp DNA Blood Mini Kit (Qiagen). The analyses included only samples that passed all quality control checks. TCR beta libraries were generated from genomic DNA with the immunoSEQ kit, following the manufacturer's recommendations. For library preparation, a first multiplex PCR was performed with proprietary primers, followed by a second PCR in which unique barcodes were added, and bead cleanups were performed after each round. A positive control reaction and a negative control reaction, both provided in the kit, were run with every batch of samples. The final libraries were assessed on an Agilent 4200 TapeStation D1000 ScreenTape, pooled by volume, and quantified by qPCR. Sequencing was performed on an Illumina NextSeq500 with a MidOutput 150-cycle cartridge, and 156 Read1 and 15 Index1 cycles were run with kit custom primers. The pooled library was loaded at around 1.1 pM with a roughly 20% PhiX control spike-in. In the paper's pipeline: The vendor-processed data were analyzed in R, and a clonotype was defined as all T cells that share the same CDR3 nucleotide sequence. In the clone abundance analyses, frequencies in each sample were normalized to that sample's 10,000 most abundant clones. Public T cell clones, which averaged fewer than five per sample, were excluded before analysis. An abundance difference of at least 32-fold between compartments was the criterion for calling clonotypes tumor-enriched or baseline blood-enriched. A beta-binomial differential abundance model was used to identify clonotypes that expanded or contracted between blood time points. Tumor-blood repertoire similarity was measured with the Baroni-Urbani and Buser coefficient, and group comparisons used two-tailed Wilcoxon tests in R. As stored in TCRdb, this immuneACCESS dataset retains in-frame rearrangements with V and J assigned. A fraction of the clones does not appear; measured against another copy, unresolved V genes explain less than half of the discrepancy, and the remainder lacks a known reason. V and J calls plus clone size are reproduced from that table; the DNA served to infer D and trimming. Recorded for this sample are tens of thousands of clones; 65% to 80% of them occurred a single time. The ten largest clones capture 7.3% of the sample.

The data are from a study of radiation and T cells in renal cell carcinoma (TCRdb year 2020). For the study in its entirety: The samples were obtained from a clinical trial, where primary renal cell carcinomas were treated with 15 Gy stereotactic body radiation therapy and then removed by nephrectomy 4 weeks afterward. TCR beta sequencing covered approximately 50 samples in total, comprising some 25 tumors and approximately 27 peripheral blood samples. In the 40 to 60 samples combined, roughly 4.4 million unique CDR3 nucleotide sequences were found, encoding roughly 3,000,000 unique CDR3 amino acid sequences.

Findings and caveats that apply to the study as a whole: In blood, the top tumor clonotypes increased between baseline and 2 weeks post-radiation and then shrank by 4 weeks, which suggests that tumor-resident clones expanded only transiently. The single-armed trial design could not address effects of radiation dose or scheduling on the TCR repertoire. No pretreatment tumor biopsies were available, so the baseline intratumoral presence of clonotypes could not be determined. Blood repertoire dynamics were not followed beyond 4 weeks after treatment.

V and J are trimmed by 5 bases and 6 bases, and the gene matches miss 12 bases of the junction. The CDR3 has 15 amino acids, counting the end cysteine and phenylalanine. Only the CDR3 part of the read is kept: 45 bases, read in frame from the first base. Reading the germline V gene (reference sequence) gives CDR1 LNHDA and CDR2 SQIVND. This TCR derives from a man aged 60-69 years with renal cell carcinoma. The chain joins TRBV19 to TRBJ1-2, with 7 middle bases fitting TRBD1. The sample consisted of blood, taken from a patient whose treatment included radiotherapy and nephrectomy. The DNA reads TGTGCCAGTAGTGAACACAGGGGCAAGAGGGATGGCTACACCTTC. It is translated as CASSEHRGKRDGYTF. Where the CDR3 stops, the reference TRBV19 and TRBJ1-2 genes take over; the full variable domain is DGGITQSPKYLFRKEGQNVTLSCEQNLNHDAMYWYRQDPGQGLRLIYYSQIVNDFQKGDIAEGYSVSREKKESFPLTVTSAQKNPTAFYLCASSEHRGKRDGYTFGSGTRLTVV.